The 32 T cell receptor beta chains listed next were all sequenced from one sample in a study of T cell repertoires in cytomegalovirus infection. A single record per CDR3 protein comes from TCRdb applying MiXCR to the reads. The table records fewer than 130,000 distinct CDR3 sequences, roughly 39% of them present only once. Their cognate antigens are unknown. The material was CD8+ T cells from cultured PBMCs, obtained from culture after CMV antigen stimulation. Source of these receptors: a human donor in good health (CMV status not recorded). Some clones in this sample may be carry-over from other donors' samples.

The sample holds a few counts of this clonotype. The chain has TRBV28 and TRBJ2-5; 11 bases are shared with TRBD2. V trimming: 6 bases; J trimming: 4 bases; junction bases outside the gene matches: 4. The CDR3 totals 14 residues. Germline V gene sequence: CDR1 MDHEN, CDR2 SYDVKM. The CDR3 DNA follows: TGTGCCAGCAGCATGACTAGCGGGGCAGAGACCCAGTACTTC. Its protein product is CASSMTSGAETQYF.

The CDR3, as DNA: TGCAGCGTTTCAACCCGGGGGGTTGTCTACGAGCAGTACTTC. Translation gives CSVSTRGVVYEQYF. V is TRBV29-1 and J is TRBJ2-7; 7 bases map to TRBD2. The CDR3 runs to 14 residues. Trimming at V came to 5 bases and at J to 3 bases, leaving 10 bases not matched to a gene. CDR1 is SQVTM and CDR2 is ANQGSEA in the germline V gene.

This clonotype was recorded many times. V is TRBV6-1 and J is TRBJ1-2; D is uncertain. V dropped 2 bases and J dropped 7 bases, with 5 bases sitting between them. CDR3 length: 11 residues. Germline CDR1 reads MNHNS; CDR2 reads SASEGT. The chain's CDR3 is CASSELGGYTF. Here the CDR3 DNA reads TGTGCCAGCAGTGAACTGGGTGGCTACACCTTC.

The chain recombines TRBV4-1 with TRBJ2-1, with TRBD1 identical over 9 bases. This CDR3 region has 19 residues. V trimming: 0 bases; J trimming: 3 bases; junction bases outside the gene matches: 12. Germline values: CDR1 MGHRA, CDR2 YSYEKL. CDR3 nucleotides: TGCGCCAGCAGCCAAGAGGAGTGGTCCGGGACAGGGTACTACAATGAGCAGTTCTTC. It translates to CASSQEEWSGTGYYNEQFF.

This clonotype was detected once. V usage is TRBV6-5 and J usage is TRBJ2-7, with TRBD1 as a possible D gene (6 bases). V was cut by 2 bases and J by 2 bases, with 7 bases left in between. Per the germline V gene, CDR1 is MNHEY and CDR2 is SVGAGI. The CDR3 totals 13 residues. The CDR3: CASSYRQAYEQYF. The CDR3 region has the DNA TGTGCCAGCAGTTACCGACAGGCCTACGAGCAGTACTTC.

This clonotype was detected many times. The rearrangement links TRBV19 to TRBJ1-2; D unresolved. The CDR3 consists of 14 residues. Germline V gene lookup returns CDR1 LNHDA and CDR2 SQIVND (reference sequence). Trimming left V 0 bases short and J 6 bases short, with 11 bases between. CDR3 sequence reads: CASSIERWRDGYTF. The DNA of the CDR3 is TGTGCCAGTAGTATAGAGCGGTGGAGGGATGGCTACACCTTC.

The sample holds a few counts of this clonotype. The chain couples TRBV7-2 to TRBJ1-1; unclear D gene. In germline, CDR1 is SGHTA, CDR2 FQGNSA. CDR3 length: 13 amino acids. V gave up 5 bases and J gave up 4 bases, with 11 bases separating them. CDR3 region: CASSVRGVTEAFF. DNA of the CDR3: TGTGCCAGCAGCGTCCGCGGGGTCACTGAAGCTTTCTTT.

This clonotype was detected only once. CDR3 DNA: TGTGCCAGCAGTCCCGGGGCTAGCGGGGGGCTCCCTAACCGGTTCTTC. Its translation is CASSPGASGGLPNRFF. The genes are TRBV27 and TRBJ2-1; 11 nucleotides line up with TRBD2. The V gene's germline CDR1 is MNHEY and CDR2 SMNVEV (reference sequence). With V trimmed by 5 bases and J by 15 bases, 18 bases remained unmatched. The CDR3 has 16 residues.

The chain combines TRBV7-9 with TRBJ1-2; D may be TRBD1 (6 bases). The CDR3 contains 13 residues. The V gene lost 6 bases and the J gene lost 8 bases, with 16 bases spanning the gap. Germline CDR1 reads SEHNR; CDR2 reads FQNEAQ (reference sequence). CDR3 coding DNA: TGTGCCAGCAGACCGATACAGGGATTAGGCTACACCTTC. Translating gives CASRPIQGLGYTF.

This clonotype was counted only a few times. The chain carries TRBV10-3 and TRBJ1-1; 8 bases are shared with TRBD1. This CDR3 is 13 amino acids long. Trimming removed 7 bases from V and 3 bases from J; junction bases left unmatched: 4. CDR1 is ENHRY, CDR2 SYGVKD, per germline. The CDR3 reads CAITTTGDTEAFF. CDR3 DNA sequence: TGTGCCATCACTACGACAGGGGACACTGAAGCTTTCTTT.

The rearrangement uses TRBV5-1 and TRBJ2-7, with 10 bases lining up with TRBD2. The CDR3 has 17 amino acids. The V gene's germline CDR1 is SGHRS and CDR2 YFSETQ. The V segment lost 4 bases and the J segment 6 bases; nucleotides outside the gene matches: 16. CDR3 nucleotide sequence: TGCGCCAGCAGCGCGGACTCTAGCGGGGGCCGACACGGCGAGCAGTACTTC. Translation gives CASSADSSGGRHGEQYF.

This clonotype was seen many times. J is TRBJ1-1 and V is TRBV6-1; unclear D gene. The CDR3 extends over 15 amino acids. Germline CDR1 and CDR2: MNHNS and SASEGT. V gave up 7 bases and J gave up 1 base, with 16 bases separating them. CDR3 in amino acids: CASKLGVEWNTEAFF. Written as DNA, the CDR3 is TGTGCCAGCAAGCTGGGCGTGGAGTGGAACACTGAAGCTTTCTTT.

This clonotype showed up many times. The genes are TRBV28 and TRBJ2-4, with TRBD2 as a possible D gene (6 bases). The germline V gene has CDR1 MDHEN and CDR2 SYDVKM. The germline V and J ends were trimmed by 6 bases and 0 bases, with 21 bases remaining between them. The CDR3 extends over 18 amino acids. The CDR3 region is CASSHPTRDLLAKNIQYF. The DNA for the CDR3 is TGTGCCAGCAGCCATCCGACCCGGGACTTACTAGCCAAAAACATTCAGTACTTC.

The table lists this clonotype with a few counts. A junction boundary mismatches the germline segment, possibly from a read error. This sequence joins TRBV6-1 and TRBJ2-7, with a tentative D call TRBD2 (6 bases). The CDR3 spans 14 residues. Germline CDR1 and CDR2: MNHNS and SASEGT. CDR3 coding DNA: TGTGCCAGCAGTGACGGGGGTTTCCCCTACGAGCGGTACTTC. This encodes CASSDGGFPYERYF.

The J gene is TRBJ2-2, the V gene TRBV6-8; perhaps TRBD1 as D (6 bases). V was trimmed by 5 bases and J by 4 bases, leaving 14 bases between them. CDR1 is MNHGY, CDR2 SAAAGT, per germline. The CDR3 has 15 amino acids. CDR3 residues: CASSDPGQTTGELFF. DNA for the CDR3: TGTGCCAGCAGTGACCCGGGACAAACCACCGGGGAGCTGTTTTTT.

This clonotype has only a few counts. The V call is TRBV11-1, the J call TRBJ2-7; D unresolved. CDR1 and CDR2 (germline): SGHAT, FQDESV (reference sequence). The V and J ends lost 1 base and 4 bases respectively, with 11 bases between them. There are 14 residues in the CDR3. DNA of the CDR3: TGTGCCAGCAGCTTAGTTCCGGACGGTTACGAGCAGTACTTC. It codes for CASSLVPDGYEQYF.

This clonotype has a handful of counts. This chain links TRBV6-5 with TRBJ1-4; D unresolved. V lost 2 bases and J lost 8, with 6 bases in between. CDR3 length: 12 amino acids. Germline loops: CDR1 MNHEY, CDR2 SVGAGI. In DNA form, the CDR3 reads TGTGCCAGCAGTTACCTGGGGGAAAAACTGTTTTTT. Its translation: CASSYLGEKLFF.

In its sample, this clonotype was seen a few times. This chain joins TRBV7-8 and TRBJ2-1; TRBD1 matches 9 bases. Germline V gives CDR1 SGHVS, CDR2 FQNEAQ. This CDR3 is 17 amino acids long. Trimming cost V 4 bases and J 2 bases; bases outside gene matches: 9. As DNA, the CDR3 is TGTGCCAGCAGCTATCTCCCGGGACAGGGCGCCTACAATGAGCAGTTCTTC. Amino acid sequence: CASSYLPGQGAYNEQFF. The whole variable domain, filled in from reference TRBV7-8 and TRBJ2-1, reads GAGVSQSPRYKVAKRGQDVALRCDPISGHVSLFWYQQALGQGPEFLTYFQNEAQLDKSGLPSDRFFAERPEGSVSTLKIQRTQQEDSAVYLCASSYLPGQGAYNEQFFGPGTRLTVL.

In this sample, this clonotype turned up a few times. This chain joins TRBV6-1 and TRBJ2-5; 9 nucleotides agree with TRBD1. Losses at the gene ends were 9 bases for V and 7 bases for J; bases not matched to a gene: 9. This CDR3 region has 13 residues. The germline CDR1 and CDR2 sequences are MNHNS and SASEGT. The CDR3 is CASGTGKGSTQYF. The CDR3 nucleotides are TGTGCCAGTGGGACAGGGAAAGGATCGACCCAGTACTTC.

V and J are TRBV20-1 and TRBJ2-1; tentatively, D is TRBD1 or TRBD2 (5 bases each). CDR1 and CDR2 from the germline V gene are DFQATT and SNEGSKA (reference sequence). Trimming took 0 bases from V and 4 from J, leaving 16 bases between them. The CDR3 loop spans 16 amino acids. CDR3 region: CSARDAGTSLYNEQFF. CDR3 coding DNA: TGCAGTGCTAGAGATGCCGGGACCAGTTTGTACAATGAGCAGTTCTTC.

This rearrangement joins TRBV7-4 to TRBJ2-5; 8 nucleotides match TRBD1. The CDR3 runs 14 residues. V was clipped by 6 bases and J by 5 bases; unmatched bases: 8. Germline values: CDR1 SGHVT, CDR2 SQSDAQ. CDR3 sequence (DNA): TGTGCCAGCAGGCCGACAGGGGTGGGCGAGACCCAGTACTTC. It is translated as CASRPTGVGETQYF.

The chain couples TRBV20-1 to TRBJ1-1, with D perhaps matching TRBD1 (6 bases). From germline, CDR1 is DFQATT and CDR2 SNEGSKA (reference sequence). V lost 1 base and J lost 7, with 10 bases in between. The CDR3 length is 12 residues. The CDR3 region has the DNA TGCAGTGCTAGAGGGCAGGGGATTGAAGCTTTCTTT. It is translated as CSARGQGIEAFF.

This clonotype was seen only a few times. The rearrangement uses TRBV30 and TRBJ1-1, with D unresolved. The CDR3 runs to 13 residues. Germline values: CDR1 GTSNPN, CDR2 SVGIG (reference sequence). The ends were cut back, 4 bases at V and 5 bases at J, with 14 bases in the middle. The CDR3 coding sequence is TGTGCCTGGACTGCAGGTGATTTGACTGAAGCTTTCTTT. Its protein is CAWTAGDLTEAFF.

The chain links TRBV7-3 to TRBJ2-5; TRBD2 agrees at 7 bases. CDR1 and CDR2 (germline): SGHTA, FQGTGA. Trimming at V came to 2 bases and at J to 1 base, leaving 4 bases not matched to a gene. The CDR3 runs 15 residues. The CDR3 DNA is TGTGCCAGCAGCTTAGGGGGGGGACTCCAAGAGACCCAGTACTTC. It encodes CASSLGGGLQETQYF. The entire variable domain, with the rest obtained from reference TRBV7-3 and TRBJ2-5, is as follows: GAGVSQTPSNKVTEKGKYVELRCDPISGHTALYWYRQSLGQGPEFLIYFQGTGAADDSGLPNDRFFAVRPEGSVSTLKIQRTERGDSAVYLCASSLGGGLQETQYFGPGTRLLVL.

The sample holds many counts of this clonotype. This sequence joins TRBV7-3 and TRBJ1-1; D may be TRBD1 (5 bases). Looked up from germline, CDR1 is SGHTA and CDR2 is FQGTGA. Trimming took off 6 bases at V and 10 bases at J, with 18 bases between the two ends. The CDR3 length is 13 residues. The CDR3 sequence is CASSLDPAGAAFF. The CDR3 nucleotides are TGTGCCAGCAGTCTTGACCCTGCTGGGGCAGCTTTCTTT.

A few counts support this clonotype. The J gene is TRBJ1-3, the V gene TRBV4-1; possibly TRBD1 for D (5 bases). The germline CDR1 and CDR2 sequences are MGHRA and YSYEKL. The CDR3 has 17 residues. V lost 0 bases to trimming and J lost 0 bases, with 12 bases between them. DNA for the CDR3: TGCGCCAGCAGCCAAGATGGGACCGACTACTCTGGAAACACCATATATTTT. It specifies CASSQDGTDYSGNTIYF.

The chain joins TRBV27 to TRBJ1-2; 7 bases map to TRBD1. The germline CDR1 and CDR2 sequences are MNHEY and SMNVEV (reference sequence). V was clipped by 7 bases and J by 0 bases; unmatched bases: 5. This CDR3 is 14 amino acids long. CDR3 sequence: CASTKTGSNYGYTF. In DNA form, the CDR3 reads TGTGCCAGCACCAAGACAGGGTCTAACTATGGCTACACCTTC.

This clonotype was counted only a few times. This chain joins TRBV19 and TRBJ2-1, with D maybe TRBD1 (5 bases). CDR3 length: 15 residues. V lost 3 bases and J lost 5, with 14 bases in between. Germline-derived CDR1 and CDR2 are LNHDA and SQIVND (reference sequence). CDR3 in DNA: TGTGCCAGTAGTATTGTTAGACAGACCAACAATGAGCAGTTCTTC. Its translation is CASSIVRQTNNEQFF.

The chain employs TRBV14 and TRBJ2-1; 12 nucleotides align to TRBD2. The CDR3 contains 13 residues. The V gene's germline CDR1 is SGHDN and CDR2 FVKESK. With V trimmed by 3 bases and J by 9 bases, 0 bases remained unmatched. The CDR3 DNA is TGTGCCAGCAGCCAGGGACTAGCGGGTGAGCAGTTCTTC. This sequence encodes CASSQGLAGEQFF.

V usage is TRBV19 and J usage is TRBJ1-5; 10 positions agree with TRBD1. CDR3 size: 16 residues. After removal of 7 bases from V and 7 bases from J, the junction contained 13 bases not matched to a gene. Germline CDR1 is LNHDA and CDR2 is SQIVND (reference sequence). CDR3 nucleotide sequence: TGTGCCAGTACGGGACAGGGGTGGGTGGCAAACCAGCCCCAGCATTTT. Protein product: CASTGQGWVANQPQHF.

The V and J genes are TRBV5-6 and TRBJ2-5; the match to TRBD2 covers 7 bases. CDR1 is SGHDT, CDR2 YYEEEE, per germline. The CDR3 length is 15 residues. V shed 5 bases and J 5 bases; nucleotides not matched to a gene: 12. CDR3 bases: TGTGCCAGCAGGCCCTGGGGGGGACTAATCGAGACCCAGTACTTC. Its translation is CASRPWGGLIETQYF. The whole variable domain, remainder taken from reference TRBV5-6 and TRBJ2-5, is DAGVTQSPTHLIKTRGQQVTLRCSPKSGHDTVSWYQQALGQGPQFIFQYYEEEERQRGNFPDRFSGHQFPNYSSELNVNALLLGDSALYLCASRPWGGLIETQYFGPGTRLLVL.

This clonotype occurred many times. The genes are TRBV6-6 and TRBJ1-6; D might be TRBD1 (6 bases). CDR1 is MNHNY, CDR2 SVGAGI, per germline (reference sequence). Trimming took off 7 bases at V and 8 bases at J, with 27 bases between the two ends. The CDR3 is made up of 18 amino acids. The CDR3 bases are TGTGCCAGCAAGCTTCTAATCACCGGGACACTTAGGGATTCACCCCTCCACTTT. As protein: CASKLLITGTLRDSPLHF.